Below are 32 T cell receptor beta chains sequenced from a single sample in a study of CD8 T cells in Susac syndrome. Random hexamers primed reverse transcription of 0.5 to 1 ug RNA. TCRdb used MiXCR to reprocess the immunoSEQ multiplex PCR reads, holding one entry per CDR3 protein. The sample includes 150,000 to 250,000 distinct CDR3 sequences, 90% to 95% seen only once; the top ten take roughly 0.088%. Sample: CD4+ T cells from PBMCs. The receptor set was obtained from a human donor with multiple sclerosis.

In nucleotides, the CDR3 is TGTGCCAGCAGCGCGGGGGCGATGAACACTGAAGCTTTCTTT. It codes for CASSAGAMNTEAFF. This chain joins TRBV7-3 and TRBJ1-1, with D tentatively TRBD1 (6 bases). This CDR3 has 14 residues. Germline CDR1 SGHTA, CDR2 FQGTGA. V lost 5 bases to trimming and J lost 0 bases, with 10 bases between them.

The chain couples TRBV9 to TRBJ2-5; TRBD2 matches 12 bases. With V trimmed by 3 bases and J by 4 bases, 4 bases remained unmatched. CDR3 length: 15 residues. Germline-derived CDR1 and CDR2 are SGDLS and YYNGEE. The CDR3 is CASSGRLAGVETQYF. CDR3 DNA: TGTGCCAGCAGCGGCCGACTAGCGGGGGTAGAGACCCAGTACTTC.

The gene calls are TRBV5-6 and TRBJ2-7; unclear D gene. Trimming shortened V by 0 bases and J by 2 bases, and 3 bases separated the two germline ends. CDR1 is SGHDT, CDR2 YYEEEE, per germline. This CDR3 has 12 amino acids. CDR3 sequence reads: CASSLGTYEQYF. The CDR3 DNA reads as TGTGCCAGCAGCTTGGGAACCTACGAGCAGTACTTC.

As DNA, the CDR3 is TGTGCCAGCAAGACTGGACCTTCCTACGAGCAGTACTTC. This translates into CASKTGPSYEQYF. The chain has TRBV2 and TRBJ2-7, with D hard to call. The CDR3 totals 13 residues. CDR1 is SNHLY and CDR2 is FYNNEI in the germline V gene. Between the trimmed V and J ends, which lost 7 bases and 1 base, there was a span of 11 bases.

The CDR3 sequence is CASSLDASWMNTQYF. The DNA for the CDR3 is TGTGCCAGCAGTTTAGACGCCTCCTGGATGAATACGCAGTATTTT. The chain couples TRBV28 to TRBJ2-3; D not certain. The CDR3 loop spans 15 amino acids. Trimming removed 2 bases at V and 7 bases at J, with 16 bases between. CDR1 is MDHEN and CDR2 is SYDVKM in the germline V gene.

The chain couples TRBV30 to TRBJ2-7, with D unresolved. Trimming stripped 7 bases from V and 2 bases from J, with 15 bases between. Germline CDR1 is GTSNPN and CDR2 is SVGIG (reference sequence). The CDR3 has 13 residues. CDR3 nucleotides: TGTGCCTTCTCCCTCCTTGGGGCCTACGAGCAGTACTTC. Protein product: CAFSLLGAYEQYF.

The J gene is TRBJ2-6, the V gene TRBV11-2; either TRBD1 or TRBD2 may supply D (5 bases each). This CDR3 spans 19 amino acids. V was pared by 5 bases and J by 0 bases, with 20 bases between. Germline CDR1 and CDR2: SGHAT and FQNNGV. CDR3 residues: CASSPGPGTRSSGANVLTF. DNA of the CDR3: TGTGCCAGCAGCCCGGGGCCCGGGACGAGAAGCTCTGGGGCCAACGTCCTGACTTTC.

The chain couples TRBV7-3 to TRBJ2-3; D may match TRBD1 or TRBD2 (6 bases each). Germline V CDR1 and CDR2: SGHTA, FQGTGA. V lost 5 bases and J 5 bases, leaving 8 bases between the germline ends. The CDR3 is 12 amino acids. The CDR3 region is CASSRGQDTQYF. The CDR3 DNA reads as TGTGCCAGCAGCCGGGGGCAAGATACGCAGTATTTT.

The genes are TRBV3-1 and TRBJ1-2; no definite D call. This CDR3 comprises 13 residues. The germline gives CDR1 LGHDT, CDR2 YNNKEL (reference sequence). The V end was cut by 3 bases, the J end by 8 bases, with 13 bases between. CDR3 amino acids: CASSHLEASGYTF. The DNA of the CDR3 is TGTGCCAGCAGCCACTTAGAGGCGAGCGGCTACACCTTC.

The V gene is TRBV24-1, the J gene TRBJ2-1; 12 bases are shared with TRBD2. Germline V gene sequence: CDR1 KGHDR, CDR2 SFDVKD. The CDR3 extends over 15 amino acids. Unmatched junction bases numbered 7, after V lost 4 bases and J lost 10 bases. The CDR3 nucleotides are TGTGCCACCAGTGACCCTAGCGGGAGGGCCGTCGAGCAGTTCTTC. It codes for CATSDPSGRAVEQFF.

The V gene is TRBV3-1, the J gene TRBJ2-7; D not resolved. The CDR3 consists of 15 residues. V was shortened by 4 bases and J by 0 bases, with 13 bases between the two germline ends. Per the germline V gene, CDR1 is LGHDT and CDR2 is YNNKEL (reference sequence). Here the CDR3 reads CASSLWTSSSYEQYF. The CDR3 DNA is TGTGCCAGCAGCCTCTGGACCTCAAGCTCCTACGAGCAGTACTTC.

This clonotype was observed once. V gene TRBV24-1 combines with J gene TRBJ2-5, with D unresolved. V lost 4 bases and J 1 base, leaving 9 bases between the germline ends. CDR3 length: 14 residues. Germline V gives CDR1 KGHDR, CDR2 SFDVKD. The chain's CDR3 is CATSEAGIQETQYF. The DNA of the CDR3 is TGTGCCACCAGTGAAGCCGGAATCCAAGAGACCCAGTACTTC.

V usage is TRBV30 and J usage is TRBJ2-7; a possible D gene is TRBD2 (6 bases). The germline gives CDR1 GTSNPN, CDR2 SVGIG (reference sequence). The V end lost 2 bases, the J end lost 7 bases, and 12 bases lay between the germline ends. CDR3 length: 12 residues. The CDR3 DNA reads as TGTGCCTGGAGTCAATTGGGGGGTGAGCAGTACTTC. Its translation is CAWSQLGGEQYF. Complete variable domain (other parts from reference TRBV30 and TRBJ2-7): SQTIHQWPATLVQPVGSPLSLECTVEGTSNPNLYWYRQAAGRGLQLLFYSVGIGQISSEVPQNLSASRPQDRQFILSSKKLLLSDSGFYLCAWSQLGGEQYFGPGTRLTVT.

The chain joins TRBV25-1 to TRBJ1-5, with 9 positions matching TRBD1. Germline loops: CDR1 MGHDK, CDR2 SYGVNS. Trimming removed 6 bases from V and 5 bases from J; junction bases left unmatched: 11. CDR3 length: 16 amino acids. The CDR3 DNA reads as TGTGCCAGCAGGGGGTCGGGACAGGGCCTTCATCAGCCCCAGCATTTT. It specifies CASRGSGQGLHQPQHF.

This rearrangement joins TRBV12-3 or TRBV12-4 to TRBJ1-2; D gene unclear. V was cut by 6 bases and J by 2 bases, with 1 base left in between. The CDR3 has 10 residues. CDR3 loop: CASRNYGYTF. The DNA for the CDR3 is TGTGCCAGCAGGAACTATGGCTACACCTTC.

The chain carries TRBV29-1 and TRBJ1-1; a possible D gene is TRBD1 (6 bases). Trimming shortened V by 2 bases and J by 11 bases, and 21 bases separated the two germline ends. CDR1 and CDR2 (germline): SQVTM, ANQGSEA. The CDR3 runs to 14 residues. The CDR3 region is CSVEKGRGTGVAFF. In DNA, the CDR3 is TGCAGCGTTGAAAAAGGCAGGGGCACTGGTGTCGCTTTCTTT.

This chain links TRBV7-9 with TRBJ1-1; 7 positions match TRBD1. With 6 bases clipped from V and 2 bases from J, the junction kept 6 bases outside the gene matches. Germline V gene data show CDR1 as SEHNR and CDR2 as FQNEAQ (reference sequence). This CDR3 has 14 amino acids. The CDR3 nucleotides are TGTGCCAGCAGGTCAGACAGGGAAAACACTGAAGCTTTCTTT. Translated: CASRSDRENTEAFF.

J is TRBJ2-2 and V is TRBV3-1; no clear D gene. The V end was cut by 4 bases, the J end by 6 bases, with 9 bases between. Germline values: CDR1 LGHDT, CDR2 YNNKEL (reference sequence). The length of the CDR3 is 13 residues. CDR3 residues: CASSLTPPGELFF. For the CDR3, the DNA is TGTGCCAGCAGCCTGACTCCACCCGGGGAGCTGTTTTTT. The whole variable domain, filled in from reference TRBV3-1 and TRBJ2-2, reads DTAVSQTPKYLVTQMGNDKSIKCEQNLGHDTMYWYKQDSKKFLKIMFSYNNKELIINETVPNRFSPKSPDKAHLNLHINSLELGDSAVYFCASSLTPPGELFFGEGSRLTVL.

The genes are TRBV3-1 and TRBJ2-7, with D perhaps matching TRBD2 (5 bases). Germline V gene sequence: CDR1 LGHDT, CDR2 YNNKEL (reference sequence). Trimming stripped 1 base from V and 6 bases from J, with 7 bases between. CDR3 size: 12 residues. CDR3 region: CASSQGGSEQYF. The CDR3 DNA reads TGTGCCAGCAGCCAAGGAGGGAGCGAGCAGTACTTC.

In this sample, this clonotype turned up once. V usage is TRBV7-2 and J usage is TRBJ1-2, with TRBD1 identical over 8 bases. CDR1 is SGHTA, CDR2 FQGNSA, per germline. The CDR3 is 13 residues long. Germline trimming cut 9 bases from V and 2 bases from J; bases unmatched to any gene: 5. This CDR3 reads CASARDRNYGYTF. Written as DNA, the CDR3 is TGTGCCAGTGCCCGGGACAGGAACTATGGCTACACCTTC. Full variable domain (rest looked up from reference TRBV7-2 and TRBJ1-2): GAGVSQSPSNKVTEKGKDVELRCDPISGHTALYWYRQSLGQGLEFLIYFQGNSAPDKSGLPSDRFSAERTGGSVSTLTIQRTQQEDSAVYLCASARDRNYGYTFGSGTRLTVV.

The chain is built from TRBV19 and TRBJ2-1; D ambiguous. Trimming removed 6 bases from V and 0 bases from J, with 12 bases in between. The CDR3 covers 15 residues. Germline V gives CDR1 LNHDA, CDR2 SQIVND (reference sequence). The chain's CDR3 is CASSPGLSSYNEQFF. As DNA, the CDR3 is TGTGCCAGTAGCCCAGGCCTAAGCTCCTACAATGAGCAGTTCTTC.

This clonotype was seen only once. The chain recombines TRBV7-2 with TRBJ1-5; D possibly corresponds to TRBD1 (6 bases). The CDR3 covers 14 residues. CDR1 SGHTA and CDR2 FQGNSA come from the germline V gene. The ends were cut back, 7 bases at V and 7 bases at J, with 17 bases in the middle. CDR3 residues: CASTVGFRGQPQHF. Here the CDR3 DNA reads TGTGCCAGCACTGTGGGGTTTAGGGGGCAGCCCCAGCATTTT.

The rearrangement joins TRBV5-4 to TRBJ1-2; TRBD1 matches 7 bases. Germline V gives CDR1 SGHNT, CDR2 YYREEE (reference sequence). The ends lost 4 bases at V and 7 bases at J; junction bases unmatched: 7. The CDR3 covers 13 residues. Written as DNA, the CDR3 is TGTGCCAGCAGCCGGACAGGCGGTGGTGGCTACACCTTC. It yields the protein CASSRTGGGGYTF.

CDR3 in DNA: TGTGCCACCAGTGACCCGACTAGCGGCACAGATACGCAGTATTTT. Translating it yields CATSDPTSGTDTQYF. This chain joins TRBV24-1 and TRBJ2-3, with 8 bases that match TRBD2. CDR1 is KGHDR, CDR2 SFDVKD, per germline. The CDR3 sequence is 15 residues long. The V and J ends lost 4 bases and 1 base, in that order; junction bases with no gene match: 3.

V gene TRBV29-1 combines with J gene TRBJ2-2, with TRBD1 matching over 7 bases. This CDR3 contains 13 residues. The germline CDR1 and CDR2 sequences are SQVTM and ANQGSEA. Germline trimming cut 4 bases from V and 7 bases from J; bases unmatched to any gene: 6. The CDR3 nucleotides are TGCAGCGTTGCTACAGGGGAAAACGGGGAGCTGTTTTTT. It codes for CSVATGENGELFF.

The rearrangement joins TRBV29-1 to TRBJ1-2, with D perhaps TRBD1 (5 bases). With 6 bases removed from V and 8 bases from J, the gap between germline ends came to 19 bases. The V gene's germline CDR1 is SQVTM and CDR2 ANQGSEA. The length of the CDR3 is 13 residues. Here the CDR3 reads CSVGTLFGDGYTF. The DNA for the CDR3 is TGCAGCGTCGGGACCTTATTTGGGGACGGCTACACCTTC.

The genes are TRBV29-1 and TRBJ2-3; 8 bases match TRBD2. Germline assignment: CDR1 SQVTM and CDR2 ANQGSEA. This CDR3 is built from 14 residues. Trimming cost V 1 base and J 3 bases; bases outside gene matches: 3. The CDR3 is CSVEVAGGTDTQYF. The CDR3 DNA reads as TGCAGCGTTGAAGTCGCGGGAGGTACAGATACGCAGTATTTT.

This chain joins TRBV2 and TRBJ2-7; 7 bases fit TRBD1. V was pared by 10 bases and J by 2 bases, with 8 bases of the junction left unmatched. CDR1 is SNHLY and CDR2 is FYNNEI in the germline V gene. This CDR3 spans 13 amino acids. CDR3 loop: CATLRDSAYEQYF. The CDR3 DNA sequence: TGTGCCACACTCCGGGACAGCGCCTACGAGCAGTACTTC.

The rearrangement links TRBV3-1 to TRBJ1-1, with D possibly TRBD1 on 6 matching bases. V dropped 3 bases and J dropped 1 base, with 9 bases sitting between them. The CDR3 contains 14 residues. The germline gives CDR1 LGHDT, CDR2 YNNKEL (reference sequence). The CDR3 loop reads CASSHGTPNTEAFF. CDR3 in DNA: TGTGCCAGCAGCCACGGGACACCGAACACTGAAGCTTTCTTT.

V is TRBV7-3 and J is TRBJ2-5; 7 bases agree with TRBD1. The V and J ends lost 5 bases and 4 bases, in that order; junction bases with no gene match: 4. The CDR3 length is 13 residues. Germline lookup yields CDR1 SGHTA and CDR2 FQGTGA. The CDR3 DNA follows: TGTGCCAGCAGCCCCGGGACAGTAGAGACCCAGTACTTC. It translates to CASSPGTVETQYF.

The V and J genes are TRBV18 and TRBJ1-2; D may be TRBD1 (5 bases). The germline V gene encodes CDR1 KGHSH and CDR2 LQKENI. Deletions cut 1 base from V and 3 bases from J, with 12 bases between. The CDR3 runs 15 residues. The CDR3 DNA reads TGTGCCAGCTCACCACAGGGGTTAAGGGACTATGGCTACACCTTC. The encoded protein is CASSPQGLRDYGYTF.

The CDR3 coding sequence is TGTGCCAGCACCACTACGGGGACAGGGGGCTACGAGCAGTACTTC. Its translation: CASTTTGTGGYEQYF. V is TRBV7-9 and J is TRBJ2-7, with TRBD1 identical over 11 bases. Germline trimming cut 7 bases from V and 3 bases from J; bases unmatched to any gene: 8. The CDR3 is 15 amino acids. Germline CDR1 SEHNR, CDR2 FQNEAQ (reference sequence).